This T cell receptor beta chain was documented in a study of cytomegalovirus exposure and HLA in healthy donors. Findings of the study overall: Reports described diagnosis of cytomegalovirus status by the classifier as highly specific and sensitive. A few chains tied to CMV proved CMV antigen-specific in vitro. Generally TCR sequences proved uncommon, though certain public TCRs appeared in numerous donors.

Method: immunoSEQ multiplex PCR; TCRdb's copy keeps in-frame clones and lacks some. This sample yields roughly 150,000 clones, of which 82% are seen a single time; roughly 27% belongs to the top ten. For this clone: The antigen is unknown.

Donors came from a validation cohort of 95 to 150 subjects, distinct from the first 666-subject cohort. Looked up from germline, CDR1 is MNHEY and CDR2 is SMNVEV (reference sequence). The ends lost 5 bases at V and 6 bases at J; junction bases unmatched: 5. CDR3 length: 14 residues. The rearrangement links TRBV27 to TRBJ1-5, with TRBD1 matching 9 bases. This TCR was recovered from a man aged 25-45 years in good health and CMV-seropositive. The sequencing input was PBMCs. CDR3 coding DNA: TGTGCCAGCAGTCCAGGACAGGGGCTTCAGCCCCAGCATTTT. Protein product: CASSPGQGLQPQHF.